Reported below is one T cell receptor beta chain. The antigen is undetermined. The protocol was immunoSEQ multiplex PCR, while the TCRdb copy is restricted to in-frame clones and leaves out a portion. This sample carries approximately 9,300 clones, roughly 80% of them seen once, and the ten largest clones take about 0.5%. The sample belongs to a study of follicular helper T cells after annual influenza vaccination. Overall study context: Blood was drawn on days 0, 7 and 28 after vaccination.

Trimming removed 2 bases from V and 1 base from J, with 11 bases in between. The CDR3 extends over 15 amino acids. Germline V gene lookup returns CDR1 MNHEY and CDR2 SVGAGI. Study-wide points: Each annual vaccination recalled recurring oligoclonal ICOS+CD38+ cTfh clonotypes. ICOS+CD38+ cTfh clonality change tracked circulating plasmablast frequency change. Day 7 ICOS+CD38+ clones were most often found later in ICOS-CD38- cTfh cells.

Indicated time point: 2015-2016 season, 7 days after influenza vaccination. This clonotype originated in an adult who received the influenza vaccine. Source: CXCR5+ CD38- circulating T follicular helper cells from blood, taken 7 days after influenza vaccination. The subset is: circulating Tfh, non-naive CD4+CXCR5+PD-1+ (ICOS+CD38+ or ICOS-CD38-). This chain connects TRBV6-5 to TRBJ2-5; a weak D match, TRBD1 (6 bases). The CDR3 DNA follows: TGTGCCAGCAGTTACATCAGGGGACGCCAAGAGACCCAGTACTTC. Encoded protein: CASSYIRGRQETQYF.